This T cell receptor beta chain was sequenced in a study of CD4 and CD8 cells across lung adenocarcinoma regions. Trimming took off 10 bases at V and 6 bases at J, with 19 bases between the two ends. Germline assignment: CDR1 ENHRY and CDR2 SYGVKD. This CDR3 is 14 amino acids long. Localized lung adenocarcinoma, a non-small cell lung cancer, affected the donors. In TCRdb, the PCR reads were re-called with MiXCR into one record per CDR3 protein. The sample consists of some 20,000 distinct CDR3 sequences, 54% of them appearing once. This receptor was obtained from a female donor with lung adenocarcinoma. The CD4 and CD8 labels of this study may be unreliable. The chain links TRBV10-3 to TRBJ2-4; possibly TRBD2 for D (5 bases). The sample taken for sequencing was CD8+ T cells from the center of a lung tumor. The CDR3 DNA sequence: TGTGCCACCAAGGTCGCGGGTGAGGGAAACATTCAGTACTTC. Translation: CATKVAGEGNIQYF.